This TCR beta chain was found in a study of T cells expressing NK-cell markers. TCRdb re-called the 5' RACE reads, yielding one record per CDR3 amino acid sequence without DNA. The listing records 400,000 or so distinct CDR3 sequences. The CDR3 consists of 14 residues. The V gene is TRBV12-3 or TRBV12-4, the J gene TRBJ1-2; TCRdb outputs TRBD1, but without DNA this stays unchecked. The origin of this receptor is a woman aged 45-59 years in good health. Specimen: blood T cells: a sorted CD56 or NKG2C T cell subset, CD4+ or CD8+ T cells, or bulk PBMC T cells (not recorded which). The CDR3: CASSTTGAAYGYTF.